The sequence of this T cell receptor beta chain was determined in a study of control samples from healthy donors and cancer patients (dated by TCRdb to the early 2020s). Library construction relied on the immunoSEQ multiplex PCR assay. TCRdb mirrors the immuneACCESS table, restricted to in-frame sequences. Some clones are absent from its copies; in checked studies, under half trace to an unresolved V gene, and the reason for the others is unknown. The sample has about 270,000 clones on record, around 80% of them singletons. More than 10% of the sample is in the top ten clones. Inclusive of the bounding cysteine and phenylalanine, the CDR3 is 15 residues long. Only CDR3 DNA remains: 45 bases, in frame from the first base. Cut back by 5 bases and 0 bases, the V and J ends lie 12 bases apart. Taken from the germline V gene (reference sequence), the CDR1 and CDR2 loops are SGHKS and YYEKEE. Worth noting for this clone: Its binding antigen is unknown. Qualities for individual bases were not recorded, and no much larger clone is one base off.

This chain is built from TRBV5-5 and TRBJ1-5, with no confidently assigned D gene. The sample taken for sequencing was PBMCs. The sequence derives from a woman in her sixties or seventies with lung cancer. The CDR3 here reads CASRPGDYSNQPQHF. The base sequence is TGTGCCAGCAGACCAGGAGATTATAGCAATCAGCCCCAGCATTTT.